This T cell receptor beta chain was identified during a study of T cells in Graves' hyperthyroidism and ophthalmopathy. The investigators amplified TCR beta CDR3 regions from RNA transcripts. A first-round RT-PCR of the TCR CDR3 used the HTBI primer set. MiXCR, run by TCRdb on the multiplex PCR reads, gives a single entry per CDR3 protein. The top ten clones hold roughly a fifth of a sample with roughly 350,000 distinct CDR3 sequences, approximately 14% of them seen once. This clonotype was recorded many times. V lost 8 bases to trimming and J lost 4 bases, with 13 bases between them. Germline CDR1 KGHDR, CDR2 SFDVKD. This CDR3 is 13 amino acids long.

The clonotype originates from a woman aged 25 to 39 with Graves' ophthalmopathy. Sequencing was done on a sample of blood. This sequence joins TRBV24-1 and TRBJ2-5, with D perhaps being TRBD1 or TRBD2 (6 bases each). The CDR3 region is CATTGADLETQYF. The CDR3 nucleotides are TGTGCCACCACGGGGGCGGATTTAGAGACCCAGTACTTC.